This T cell receptor beta chain was recorded in a study of blood T cell repertoires in COVID-19. In the study overall: Collection of acute and convalescent COVID-19 samples took place in the United States, Italy and Spain. T cells, B-cell-depleted T cells, or PBMCs supplied cDNA or gDNA.

V shed 7 bases and J 4 bases; nucleotides not matched to a gene: 6. The CDR3 extends over 13 amino acids. CDR1 LNHDA and CDR2 SQIVND come from the germline V gene (reference sequence). Sequencing was performed with immunoSEQ multiplex PCR; in TCRdb, only in-frame clones are kept and a portion is missing. The top ten clones hold about 1.7% of a sample with approximately 97,000 clones, approximately 90% of them seen once. What was sequenced was peripheral blood. The gene calls are TRBV19 and TRBJ2-5, with 7 bases lining up with TRBD1. The clonotype was recovered from a man between 60 and 70 years old with acute or convalescent COVID-19. CDR3 coding DNA: TGTGCCAGTACTGACAGGGCGGGAGAGACCCAGTACTTC. Its translation is CASTDRAGETQYF. Using reference TRBV19 and TRBJ2-5 for the parts outside the CDR3, the full variable domain is DGGITQSPKYLFRKEGQNVTLSCEQNLNHDAMYWYRQDPGQGLRLIYYSQIVNDFQKGDIAEGYSVSREKKESFPLTVTSAQKNPTAFYLCASTDRAGETQYFGPGTRLLVL.